The rows below give T cell receptor beta chains drawn from one sample of a study of blood T cell repertoires in COVID-19. Libraries were prepared by immunoSEQ multiplex PCR; TCRdb keeps only in-frame clonotypes and omits some of them. The repertoire holds approximately 380,000 clones, with 88% as singletons. Specimen: PBMCs or T cells enriched from blood (not recorded which). Receptor source: a young woman who had recovered from COVID-19. CDR3s include the opening cysteine and the closing phenylalanine or tryptophan. The order of the fields is D gene, V gene, clone size, J gene, CDR3 protein, CDR3 DNA. D genes are given only for firm matches. Rows give clone size only sometimes, using once, few, many, or a class for an expanded clone.

d_gene: -
v_gene: TRBV3-1/TRBV3-2
abundance: -
j_gene: TRBJ1-2
CDR3aa: CASSQTLGDIGNYGYTF
CDR3nt: TGTGCCAGCAGCCAAACTCTCGGGGATATTGGTAACTATGGCTACACCTTC

d_gene: TRBD1
v_gene: TRBV11-2
abundance: -
j_gene: TRBJ2-2
CDR3aa: CASSLRGTAGELFF
CDR3nt: TGTGCCAGCAGCTTAAGAGGGACAGCGGGGGAGCTGTTTTTT

d_gene: TRBD1
v_gene: TRBV19
abundance: once
j_gene: TRBJ2-2
CDR3aa: CASKRTGDTGELFF
CDR3nt: TGTGCCAGTAAGAGGACAGGTGACACCGGGGAGCTGTTTTTT

d_gene: TRBD1
v_gene: TRBV19
abundance: once
j_gene: TRBJ2-2
CDR3aa: CASRAGTGAGELFF
CDR3nt: TGTGCCAGTAGAGCCGGGACAGGCGCCGGGGAGCTGTTTTTT

d_gene: TRBD1
v_gene: TRBV5-1
abundance: -
j_gene: TRBJ2-1
CDR3aa: CASSLMGQPYNEQFF
CDR3nt: TGCGCCAGCAGCTTGATGGGACAGCCTTACAATGAGCAGTTCTTC

d_gene: -
v_gene: TRBV27
abundance: -
j_gene: TRBJ1-2
CDR3aa: CASSPSRGFGLGYTF
CDR3nt: TGTGCCAGCAGTCCAAGCAGGGGTTTCGGCCTTGGCTACACCTTC

d_gene: TRBD1
v_gene: TRBV7-8
abundance: -
j_gene: TRBJ2-3
CDR3aa: CASSLGRGDTQYF
CDR3nt: TGTGCCAGCAGCTTAGGCAGGGGGGATACGCAGTATTTT

d_gene: TRBD1
v_gene: TRBV2
abundance: -
j_gene: TRBJ1-5
CDR3aa: CASSNSGGRASNQPQHF
CDR3nt: TGTGCCAGCAGCAATTCAGGGGGCAGGGCTAGCAATCAGCCCCAGCATTTT

d_gene: -
v_gene: TRBV5-4
abundance: -
j_gene: TRBJ2-5
CDR3aa: CASSLGAKQETQYF
CDR3nt: TGTGCCAGCAGCTTGGGGGCCAAACAAGAGACCCAGTACTTC

d_gene: TRBD2
v_gene: TRBV12-5
abundance: -
j_gene: TRBJ2-4
CDR3aa: CASGLDPGPGTTDF
CDR3nt: TGTGCTAGTGGTTTGGACCCAGGACCCGGGACTACGGATTTC

d_gene: TRBD1
v_gene: TRBV29-1
abundance: -
j_gene: TRBJ2-3
CDR3aa: CSASLSDRYTDTQYF
CDR3nt: TGCAGCGCATCCTTATCGGACAGGTACACAGATACGCAGTATTTT

d_gene: -
v_gene: TRBV27
abundance: -
j_gene: TRBJ2-7
CDR3aa: CASSSQTGTYEQYF
CDR3nt: TGTGCCAGCAGTAGCCAGACAGGCACCTACGAGCAGTACTTC

d_gene: -
v_gene: TRBV2
abundance: -
j_gene: TRBJ1-4
CDR3aa: CASSELSEKLFF
CDR3nt: TGTGCCAGCAGTGAACTAAGTGAAAAACTGTTTTTT

d_gene: -
v_gene: TRBV9
abundance: -
j_gene: TRBJ2-5
CDR3aa: CASSVGQQGWETQYF
CDR3nt: TGTGCCAGCAGCGTCGGCCAACAGGGCTGGGAGACCCAGTACTTC

d_gene: TRBD2
v_gene: TRBV3-1/TRBV3-2
abundance: -
j_gene: TRBJ2-1
CDR3aa: CASSRASGGAGEQFF
CDR3nt: TGTGCCAGCAGCCGAGCTAGCGGGGGGGCTGGTGAGCAGTTCTTC

d_gene: -
v_gene: TRBV5-1
abundance: -
j_gene: TRBJ2-2
CDR3aa: CASSLGWTPNTGELFF
CDR3nt: TGCGCCAGCAGCTTGGGGTGGACACCGAACACCGGGGAGCTGTTTTTT

d_gene: -
v_gene: TRBV2
abundance: -
j_gene: TRBJ1-4
CDR3aa: CASSEMGGNEKLFF
CDR3nt: TGTGCCAGCAGTGAAATGGGAGGTAATGAAAAACTGTTTTTT

d_gene: -
v_gene: TRBV6-5
abundance: -
j_gene: TRBJ1-5
CDR3aa: CASSQNLGNQPQHF
CDR3nt: TGTGCCAGCAGTCAAAACCTCGGGAATCAGCCCCAGCATTTT